The clone carrying this TCR beta chain was counted between two and nine times. The data were taken from a study of cytomegalovirus exposure and HLA in healthy donors. It was with 60 Vbeta and 13 Jbeta primers that the PCR ran. Produced via immunoSEQ multiplex PCR; TCRdb's table is partial and in-frame only. In the table there are around 170,000 clones, roughly 80% of which are singletons. Trimming removed 6 bases from V and 6 bases from J, with 15 bases in between. The CDR3 runs to 14 residues. CDR1 is ENHRY, CDR2 SYGVKD, per germline. Sequences were obtained from PBMCs. The TCR originated in a middle-aged man in good health and CMV-seronegative. The rearrangement links TRBV10-3 to TRBJ2-1; D is unresolved. In DNA, the CDR3 is TGTGCCATCAGGATAGATGCCTCAAGCAATGAGCAGTTCTTC. Translating it yields CAIRIDASSNEQFF.